Listed below are T cell receptor beta chains from one sample, sequenced in a study of T cell clonotyping in hematopoietic cell transplantation. The assay was immunoSEQ multiplex PCR, and TCRdb's table has in-frame clones only and misses some. The sample carries fewer than 30,000 clones, 90% to 96% recorded once. The sequenced sample consisted of peripheral blood mononuclear cells. The receptor set was obtained from a man in his fifties in good health. Some clones in this sample may be carry-over from other donors' samples. The CDR3 runs from the conserved cysteine through the conserved F or W. D genes are given only for firm matches.

v_call: TRBV7-8; j_call: TRBJ2-5; d_call: -; cdr3_length: 16; cdr3_nt: TGTGCCAGCAGCTTAGATAGGCAGGGGGGGCAAGAGACCCAGTACTTC; cdr3_aa: CASSLDRQGGQETQYF
v_call: TRBV29-1; j_call: TRBJ1-2; d_call: -; cdr3_length: 14; cdr3_nt: TGCAGCGTTGATTTCGGGGGTGGGAACTATGGCTACACCTTC; cdr3_aa: CSVDFGGGNYGYTF
v_call: TRBV30; j_call: TRBJ2-7; d_call: -; cdr3_length: 11; cdr3_nt: TGTGCCTGGAGTTTTATGGGGGAGCAGTACTTC; cdr3_aa: CAWSFMGEQYF
v_call: TRBV30; j_call: TRBJ1-1; d_call: -; cdr3_length: 13; cdr3_nt: TGTGCCTGGGGGATCCGGGGGAGAGCTGAAGCTTTCTTT; cdr3_aa: CAWGIRGRAEAFF
v_call: TRBV13; j_call: TRBJ1-2; d_call: -; cdr3_length: 13; cdr3_nt: TGTGCCAGCAGCCTTCAGGGAAACTATGGCTACACCTTC; cdr3_aa: CASSLQGNYGYTF
v_call: TRBV11-2; j_call: TRBJ1-1; d_call: -; cdr3_length: 13; cdr3_nt: TGTGCCAGCAGCCCCTCTGGGAACACTGAAGCTTTCTTT; cdr3_aa: CASSPSGNTEAFF
v_call: TRBV9; j_call: TRBJ2-1; d_call: TRBD2; cdr3_length: 15; cdr3_nt: TGTGCCAGCAGCCCCTTACTAGCGGGGGAGAATGAGCAGTTCTTC; cdr3_aa: CASSPLLAGENEQFF
v_call: TRBV2; j_call: TRBJ2-1; d_call: TRBD2; cdr3_length: 15; cdr3_nt: TGTGCCAGCAGTGATACGGGGGGGCTTTTCGATGAGCAGTTCTTC; cdr3_aa: CASSDTGGLFDEQFF
v_call: TRBV14; j_call: TRBJ1-3; d_call: -; cdr3_length: 13; cdr3_nt: TGTGCCAGCAGCCGCGACAGGGGAAACACCATATATTTT; cdr3_aa: CASSRDRGNTIYF
v_call: TRBV7-8; j_call: TRBJ1-5; d_call: -; cdr3_length: 14; cdr3_nt: TGTGCCAGCAGCTTCCGGGACAGCAATCAGCCCCAGCATTTT; cdr3_aa: CASSFRDSNQPQHF
v_call: TRBV25-1; j_call: TRBJ1-2; d_call: TRBD1; cdr3_length: 15; cdr3_nt: TGTGCCAGCAGTGCTCGGACAGGACTAAGTCATAGCTACACCTTC; cdr3_aa: CASSARTGLSHSYTF
v_call: TRBV28; j_call: TRBJ2-5; d_call: -; cdr3_length: 13; cdr3_nt: TGTGCCAGCAGTTTATTGCAGACCGGGACCCAGTACTTC; cdr3_aa: CASSLLQTGTQYF
v_call: TRBV7-9; j_call: TRBJ1-2; d_call: -; cdr3_length: 15; cdr3_nt: TGTGCCAGCAGCTTACGGGGTGCCGACCTTTATGGCTACACCTTC; cdr3_aa: CASSLRGADLYGYTF
v_call: TRBV30; j_call: TRBJ1-2; d_call: -; cdr3_length: 12; cdr3_nt: TGTGCCTGGACTTCAGAGAACTATGGCTACACCTTC; cdr3_aa: CAWTSENYGYTF
v_call: TRBV2; j_call: TRBJ1-5; d_call: -; cdr3_length: 14; cdr3_nt: TGTGCCAGCAGTGAAAGAGGCTCCTCGAACCCCCAGCATTTT; cdr3_aa: CASSERGSSNPQHF
v_call: TRBV4-3; j_call: TRBJ2-4; d_call: TRBD2; cdr3_length: 21; cdr3_nt: TGCGCCAGCAGCCAAGATCCTAGCGGGGGGGCCGGTATGATTTCCCAAAACATTCAGTACTTC; cdr3_aa: CASSQDPSGGAGMISQNIQYF
v_call: TRBV29-1; j_call: TRBJ1-4; d_call: -; cdr3_length: 14; cdr3_nt: TGCAGCGCTACCGTGGGGGGCGGGCGTGAAAAACTGTTTTTT; cdr3_aa: CSATVGGGREKLFF
v_call: TRBV19; j_call: TRBJ1-4; d_call: TRBD1; cdr3_length: 17; cdr3_nt: TGTGCCAGTAGTATAGGGGGACAGGTTGCAACTAATGAAAAACTGTTTTTT; cdr3_aa: CASSIGGQVATNEKLFF
v_call: TRBV4-3; j_call: TRBJ1-1; d_call: -; cdr3_length: 14; cdr3_nt: TGCGCCAGCAGCCCATTTGGGGGGCCCTATGAAGCTTTCTTT; cdr3_aa: CASSPFGGPYEAFF
v_call: TRBV5-1; j_call: TRBJ1-1; d_call: TRBD1; cdr3_length: 15; cdr3_nt: TGCGCCAGCAGCTTCGAAACAGGGGGCGTCACTGAAGCTTTCTTT; cdr3_aa: CASSFETGGVTEAFF
v_call: TRBV29-1; j_call: TRBJ1-3; d_call: -; cdr3_length: 14; cdr3_nt: TGCAGCGTTGAAACGGCAGACTCTGGAAACACCATATATTTT; cdr3_aa: CSVETADSGNTIYF
v_call: TRBV27; j_call: TRBJ1-2; d_call: -; cdr3_length: 17; cdr3_nt: TGTGCCAGCAGTTTATCGACCGCCGGTACGACCTTGCATGGCTACACCTTC; cdr3_aa: CASSLSTAGTTLHGYTF
v_call: TRBV5-1; j_call: TRBJ1-2; d_call: -; cdr3_length: 13; cdr3_nt: TGCGCCAGCAGCTTGAATTGGGAGAATGGCTACACCTTC; cdr3_aa: CASSLNWENGYTF
v_call: TRBV2; j_call: TRBJ1-3; d_call: -; cdr3_length: 14; cdr3_nt: TGTGCCAGCATAGGGGTCGGGGGAGGAAACACCATATATTTT; cdr3_aa: CASIGVGGGNTIYF
v_call: TRBV19; j_call: TRBJ1-2; d_call: -; cdr3_length: 14; cdr3_nt: TGTGCCAGTAGTATAGTATCCCCAGGCGCAGGCTACACCTTC; cdr3_aa: CASSIVSPGAGYTF
v_call: TRBV6-5; j_call: TRBJ1-4; d_call: -; cdr3_length: 15; cdr3_nt: TGTGCCAGCAGTTACTCGCGACTGACTAATGAAAAACTGTTTTTT; cdr3_aa: CASSYSRLTNEKLFF
v_call: TRBV11-2; j_call: TRBJ1-5; d_call: -; cdr3_length: 16; cdr3_nt: TGTGCCAGCAGCAAGGGACAATCTTATAGCAATCAGCCCCAGCATTTT; cdr3_aa: CASSKGQSYSNQPQHF
v_call: TRBV28; j_call: TRBJ1-5; d_call: -; cdr3_length: 15; cdr3_nt: TGTGCCAGCAGTTTGTTTATCGCGGGGGATCAGCCCCAGCATTTT; cdr3_aa: CASSLFIAGDQPQHF
v_call: TRBV14; j_call: TRBJ1-2; d_call: -; cdr3_length: 13; cdr3_nt: TGTGCCAGCAGCCCTCAAGAGCACTATGGCTACACCTTC; cdr3_aa: CASSPQEHYGYTF